This T cell receptor beta chain originates from a study of blood T cells in healthy people across ages. General study points: There were more naive CD4+ cells and higher diversity in long-lived donors than in aged donors. In older individuals, TCR beta diversity per million T cells was lower, falling roughly linearly with age.

J lost 5 bases, V lost 1 base, and 2 bases had no gene match. The length of the CDR3 is 15 residues. In germline, CDR1 is SGHVS, CDR2 FNYEAQ. Alongside a J-beta primer mix, a sample-barcoded 5' primer served in a second PCR lasting 7 to 11 cycles. A single record per CDR3 protein comes from TCRdb applying MiXCR to the 5' RACE reads. The table includes 700,000 to 1,000,000 distinct CDR3 sequences, under 45% detected once. Roughly 10 milliliters of peripheral blood were drawn from each donor. Isolation of PBMCs gave at least 6 million cells per sample. To note about this clonotype: The antigen remains unidentified.

V and J are TRBV7-6 and TRBJ1-5; TRBD1 agrees at 10 bases. The sample taken for sequencing was blood. This receptor was obtained from a man between 60 and 70 years old in good health. Written as DNA, the CDR3 is TGTGCCAGCAGCTTAGAGACAGGGGGCGATCAGCCCCAGCATTTT. As protein: CASSLETGGDQPQHF.